One sample yielded the 32 T cell receptor beta chains listed below, sequenced in a study of vaccination and CD4 T cells after COVID-19. With the Oncomine TCR Beta short-read assay, DNA from cultured CD4+ T cells was sequenced. TCRdb ran MiXCR on the PCR reads and lists one entry per CDR3 protein. In the table there are about 12,000 distinct CDR3 sequences, about 61% of which are singletons. The treatment: roughly 10-day PBMC culture with coronavirus spike peptide pools or control peptides (ViraFEST assay). Their antigens remain unidentified. Sequenced: CD4+ T cells from blood, cultured in vitro. Receptor source: a human donor who had recovered from COVID-19.

A few counts support this clonotype. V usage is TRBV20-1 and J usage is TRBJ1-2, with D hard to call. Germline V gene data show CDR1 as DFQATT and CDR2 as SNEGSKA (reference sequence). CDR3 length equals 14 residues. V lost 0 bases and J 6 bases, leaving 14 bases between the germline ends. Here the CDR3 reads CSARDFTEENGYTF. The CDR3 coding sequence is TGCAGTGCTAGAGATTTTACAGAAGAGAATGGCTACACCTTC.

Only a few counts were recorded for this clonotype. V and J are TRBV5-1 and TRBJ1-1, with TRBD1 matching over 11 bases. CDR1 and CDR2 (germline): SGHRS, YFSETQ. The CDR3 length is 17 residues. The J segment lost 3 bases and the V segment lost 6 bases, leaving 13 bases of the junction unmatched. This chain's CDR3 is CASKQAGTGGVYTEAFF. The CDR3 nucleotides read TGCGCCAGCAAGCAAGCCGGGACAGGGGGAGTGTACACTGAAGCTTTCTTT.

V and J are TRBV6-1 and TRBJ2-2, with 12 bases matching TRBD2. This CDR3 has 17 amino acids. Germline loops: CDR1 MNHNS, CDR2 SASEGT. V lost 7 bases, J lost 4 bases, and 10 bases stayed unmatched. CDR3 amino acids: CASTPNPSGRVTGELFF. CDR3 in DNA: TGTGCCAGCACCCCCAACCCTAGCGGGAGGGTCACCGGGGAGCTGTTTTTT.

This clonotype appeared a single time. The chain has TRBV4-1 and TRBJ1-3; D not resolved. Trimming took off 0 bases at V and 4 bases at J, with 13 bases between the two ends. The CDR3 length is 16 residues. The germline V gene has CDR1 MGHRA and CDR2 YSYEKL. DNA for the CDR3: TGCGCCAGCAGCCAAGAGAGTCAAGGCCGAGGAAACACCATATATTTT. Translated, it gives CASSQESQGRGNTIYF.

The chain recombines TRBV5-4 with TRBJ1-5; D not certain. CDR3 length: 13 residues. Trimming removed 0 bases from V and 3 bases from J, with 4 bases in between. In germline, CDR1 is SGHNT, CDR2 YYREEE (reference sequence). The CDR3 loop reads CASSLEANQPQHF. CDR3 sequence (DNA): TGTGCCAGCAGCTTGGAGGCCAATCAGCCCCAGCATTTT.

The genes are TRBV20-1 and TRBJ2-7, with a weak D call TRBD1 (7 bases). V shed 5 bases and J shed 3 bases, with 20 bases lying between them. This CDR3 has 15 residues. In germline, CDR1 is DFQATT, CDR2 SNEGSKA (reference sequence). The CDR3 sequence: CSAGVLQGGFYEQYF. Written as DNA, the CDR3 is TGCAGTGCTGGGGTCCTCCAGGGGGGATTCTACGAGCAGTACTTC.

The chain has TRBV6-1 and TRBJ2-3; D may be TRBD2 (5 bases). The V end lost 8 bases, the J end lost 5 bases, and 11 bases lay between the germline ends. The CDR3 totals 12 residues. CDR1 MNHNS and CDR2 SASEGT come from the germline V gene. The CDR3 DNA follows: TGTGCCAGCCATGTTGAGGGAGATACGCAGTATTTT. Protein product: CASHVEGDTQYF.

The V gene is TRBV11-1, the J gene TRBJ1-1; perhaps TRBD1 as D (5 bases). The CDR3 sequence is 14 residues long. The germline V and J ends were trimmed by 7 bases and 3 bases, with 15 bases remaining between them. Germline lookup yields CDR1 SGHAT and CDR2 FQDESV (reference sequence). The CDR3 nucleotides are TGTGCCAGCAAACTAGGGGTTGAGGACACTGAAGCTTTCTTT. Translation: CASKLGVEDTEAFF.

This clonotype showed up just once. The V call is TRBV2, the J call TRBJ2-3; no clear D. Trimming took off 6 bases at V and 2 bases at J, with 3 bases between the two ends. Germline assignment: CDR1 SNHLY and CDR2 FYNNEI. This CDR3 contains 11 residues. The CDR3 sequence: CASRNTDTQYF. In DNA, the CDR3 is TGTGCCAGCAGAAACACAGATACGCAGTATTTT. Based on the CDR3 plus reference TRBV2 and TRBJ2-3, the full variable domain is EPEVTQTPSHQVTQMGQEVILRCVPISNHLYFYWYRQILGQKVEFLVSFYNNEISEKSEIFDDQFSVERPDGSNFTLKIRSTKLEDSAMYFCASRNTDTQYFGPGTRLTVL.

This clonotype was seen a handful of times. V and J are TRBV20-1 and TRBJ1-3; TRBD1 might be the D (5 bases). CDR1 and CDR2 (germline): DFQATT, SNEGSKA (reference sequence). The length of the CDR3 is 14 residues. With 3 bases removed from V and 1 base from J, the gap between germline ends came to 10 bases. The CDR3 here is CSASTAGSGNTIYF. The CDR3 bases are TGCAGTGCTAGTACGGCAGGGTCTGGAAACACCATATATTTT.

The CDR3 region has the DNA TGTGCCAGCAGCATGACGGGACAGGGCTGGGGTAGCAATCAGCCCCAGCATTTT. This gives the protein CASSMTGQGWGSNQPQHF. The chain combines TRBV2 with TRBJ1-5; TRBD1 matches 9 bases. The CDR3 loop spans 18 amino acids. With 6 bases clipped from V and 0 bases from J, the junction kept 12 bases outside the gene matches. CDR1 and CDR2 from the germline V gene are SNHLY and FYNNEI.

The gene calls are TRBV7-9 and TRBJ1-1, with D tentatively TRBD1 (6 bases). The CDR3 contains 15 residues. Looked up from germline, CDR1 is SEHNR and CDR2 is FQNEAQ (reference sequence). The V gene lost 4 bases and the J gene lost 1 base, with 13 bases spanning the gap. The CDR3 sequence is CASSWSRDTNTEAFF. CDR3 coding DNA: TGTGCCAGCAGCTGGTCCCGGGACACGAACACTGAAGCTTTCTTT.

This chain uses TRBV12-3 or TRBV12-4 with TRBJ1-2, with 8 positions matching TRBD1. V was pared by 6 bases and J by 4 bases, with 13 bases of the junction left unmatched. This CDR3 has 16 amino acids. CDR3 loop: CASSLQTGATRYGYTF. For the CDR3, the DNA is TGTGCCAGCAGCCTACAGACAGGGGCGACCCGCTATGGCTACACCTTC.

The rearrangement links TRBV4-2 to TRBJ1-3, with 9 bases matching TRBD1. The CDR3 extends over 15 amino acids. Trimming took 5 bases from V and 2 from J; bases not matched to a gene: 4. CDR1 LGHNA and CDR2 YNFKEQ come from the germline V gene. Written as DNA, the CDR3 is TGTGCCAGCAGCACCCGGACAGGGGCTGGAAACACCATATATTTT. It yields the protein CASSTRTGAGNTIYF.

In nucleotides, the CDR3 is TGCAGTGCTAGAGCAATCGGCGGACAGGGGGGACCCAACTATGGCTACACCTTC. Translation gives CSARAIGGQGGPNYGYTF. The gene calls are TRBV20-1 and TRBJ1-2, with 10 bases that match TRBD1. The trim removed 1 base at V and 2 bases at J, leaving 13 bases unmatched. The CDR3 covers 18 residues. Germline values: CDR1 DFQATT, CDR2 SNEGSKA (reference sequence).

The V and J genes are TRBV7-2 and TRBJ2-5; D tentatively fits TRBD1 or TRBD2 (6 bases each). Germline V gives CDR1 SGHTA, CDR2 FQGNSA. The CDR3 extends over 12 amino acids. V gave up 6 bases and J gave up 5 bases, with 10 bases separating them. The CDR3 DNA follows: TGTGCCAGCAGTCGGAGGGGGGAGACCCAGTACTTC. Encoded protein: CASSRRGETQYF.

This rearrangement joins TRBV6-1 to TRBJ1-4; no reliable D call. The germline V and J ends were trimmed by 3 bases and 5 bases, with 7 bases remaining between them. The CDR3 loop spans 13 amino acids. Germline-derived CDR1 and CDR2 are MNHNS and SASEGT. DNA for the CDR3: TGTGCCAGCAGTGAGTTCGGGAATGAAAAACTGTTTTTT. Protein sequence: CASSEFGNEKLFF.

The rearrangement joins TRBV27 to TRBJ1-3, with 7 bases lining up with TRBD1. This CDR3 contains 16 residues. The V segment lost 5 bases and the J segment 0 bases; nucleotides outside the gene matches: 7. CDR1 and CDR2 from the germline V gene are MNHEY and SMNVEV (reference sequence). CDR3 loop: CASSPRRDSSGNTIYF. CDR3 nucleotide sequence: TGTGCCAGCAGTCCCCGCCGGGACAGCTCTGGAAACACCATATATTTT.

This clonotype was seen just once. This chain uses TRBV20-1 with TRBJ2-7, with D tentatively TRBD1 (6 bases). Germline assignment: CDR1 DFQATT and CDR2 SNEGSKA (reference sequence). CDR3 size: 14 residues. Here the CDR3 reads CSAKVARGSYEQYF. The CDR3 coding sequence is TGCAGCGCCAAGGTGGCCAGGGGATCCTACGAGCAGTACTTC.

The chain is built from TRBV20-1 and TRBJ1-1, with a weak D call TRBD1 (5 bases). The germline V gene has CDR1 DFQATT and CDR2 SNEGSKA (reference sequence). Trimming removed 3 bases at V and 3 bases at J, with 11 bases between. The CDR3 length is 13 residues. CDR3 in DNA: TGCAGTGCTAGGGGCAGGGCTTACACTGAAGCTTTCTTT. As protein: CSARGRAYTEAFF.

This clonotype was picked up a small number of times. The V call is TRBV20-1, the J call TRBJ1-4; D remains ambiguous. Germline V gene data show CDR1 as DFQATT and CDR2 as SNEGSKA (reference sequence). V was pared by 2 bases and J by 3 bases, with 10 bases between. This CDR3 has 14 amino acids. CDR3 coding DNA: TGCAGTGCTAGAAGTGGTCAGCCTAATGAAAAACTGTTTTTT. Its protein is CSARSGQPNEKLFF.

The chain combines TRBV9 with TRBJ2-5; D perhaps matches TRBD1 (6 bases). This CDR3 has 13 amino acids. Between the trimmed V and J ends, which lost 3 bases and 4 bases, there was a span of 10 bases. Germline CDR1 is SGDLS and CDR2 is YYNGEE. The CDR3 protein is CASSGTVSETQYF. CDR3 in DNA: TGTGCCAGCAGCGGGACAGTCTCAGAGACCCAGTACTTC.

This rearrangement joins TRBV20-1 to TRBJ2-5; D is uncertain. The CDR3 length is 10 residues. V lost 7 bases to trimming and J lost 2 bases, with 5 bases between them. Per the germline V gene, CDR1 is DFQATT and CDR2 is SNEGSKA (reference sequence). Here the CDR3 reads CSVLQETQYF. The DNA of the CDR3 is TGCAGTGTCCTACAAGAGACCCAGTACTTC.

This chain links TRBV7-3 with TRBJ2-1; TRBD2 might be the D (5 bases). V gave up 3 bases and J gave up 5 bases, with 8 bases separating them. The CDR3 consists of 13 residues. Germline loops: CDR1 SGHTA, CDR2 FQGTGA. The CDR3 DNA reads as TGTGCCAGCAGCTTCGGGGTGAACAATGAGCAGTTCTTC. This gives the protein CASSFGVNNEQFF.

This clonotype occurred once. The V and J genes are TRBV7-2 and TRBJ2-1; no reliable D call. Germline loops: CDR1 SGHTA, CDR2 FQGNSA. The CDR3 covers 15 residues. Between the trimmed V and J ends, which lost 4 bases and 0 bases, there was a span of 10 bases. This chain's CDR3 is CASSSARSSYNEQFF. As DNA, the CDR3 is TGTGCCAGCAGCTCCGCGCGGAGCTCCTACAATGAGCAGTTCTTC.

This clonotype has a single count. The J gene is TRBJ2-3, the V gene TRBV30; the match to TRBD2 covers 12 bases. The V and J ends lost 3 bases and 5 bases, in that order; junction bases with no gene match: 15. The V gene's germline CDR1 is GTSNPN and CDR2 SVGIG (reference sequence). CDR3 length equals 18 residues. In DNA form, the CDR3 reads TGTGCCTGGAGACTTAGGGGACTAGCGGGTCCCAACGGAGATACGCAGTATTTT. Translating it yields CAWRLRGLAGPNGDTQYF.

In its sample, this clonotype was seen once. V usage is TRBV20-1 and J usage is TRBJ1-4; tentatively, D is TRBD1 (6 bases). The CDR3 sequence is 13 residues long. Deletions cut 5 bases from V and 8 bases from J, with 15 bases between. Germline-derived CDR1 and CDR2 are DFQATT and SNEGSKA (reference sequence). As DNA, the CDR3 is TGCAGTGCTGGGGGCCCCTCGAGGGAAAAACTGTTTTTT. Translation gives CSAGGPSREKLFF.

The genes are TRBV7-2 and TRBJ2-7; 8 bases match TRBD1. Germline lookup yields CDR1 SGHTA and CDR2 FQGNSA. J lost 2 bases, V lost 3 bases, and 3 bases had no gene match. The CDR3 contains 14 residues. CDR3 loop: CASSFRQGPYEQYF. Written as DNA, the CDR3 is TGTGCCAGCAGCTTTAGACAGGGGCCCTACGAGCAGTACTTC. Variable domain in full (rest from reference TRBV7-2 and TRBJ2-7): GAGVSQSPSNKVTEKGKDVELRCDPISGHTALYWYRQSLGQGLEFLIYFQGNSAPDKSGLPSDRFSAERTGGSVSTLTIQRTQQEDSAVYLCASSFRQGPYEQYFGPGTRLTVT.

V gene TRBV28 combines with J gene TRBJ2-1, with 10 bases identical to TRBD2. Germline loops: CDR1 MDHEN, CDR2 SYDVKM. This CDR3 comprises 21 residues. V lost 4 bases to trimming and J lost 0 bases; unmatched junction nucleotides: 18. The CDR3 protein is CASSSPRLSGRAHSSYNEQFF. The CDR3 bases are TGTGCCAGCAGTTCTCCCCGATTGAGCGGGAGGGCCCATAGCTCCTACAATGAGCAGTTCTTC.

The V and J genes are TRBV27 and TRBJ2-3, with 8 bases aligning to TRBD2. V shed 6 bases, J shed 5 bases, and the junction held 7 bases outside the gene matches. The CDR3 contains 14 residues. Germline assignment: CDR1 MNHEY and CDR2 SMNVEV (reference sequence). The CDR3 reads CASRTSGRLDTQYF. The CDR3 coding sequence is TGTGCCAGCAGAACCAGCGGGAGATTAGATACGCAGTATTTT.

This rearrangement joins TRBV27 to TRBJ2-3, with 7 bases matching TRBD2. Germline values: CDR1 MNHEY, CDR2 SMNVEV (reference sequence). V dropped 2 bases and J dropped 2; count of bases not matched to a gene: 10. The CDR3 totals 17 residues. In DNA, the CDR3 is TGTGCCAGCAGTTTAAGTATTCTAGCGGATTCCACAGATACGCAGTATTTT. Residues: CASSLSILADSTDTQYF.

V usage is TRBV6-5 and J usage is TRBJ2-3; D uncertain. V dropped 4 bases and J dropped 0 bases, with 8 bases sitting between them. The CDR3 consists of 14 residues. Germline V CDR1 and CDR2: MNHEY, SVGAGI. DNA for the CDR3: TGTGCCAGCAGTTTAGACTCTAGCACAGATACGCAGTATTTT. This translates into CASSLDSSTDTQYF.